The clone carrying this T cell receptor beta chain has only a few counts. Its antigen is undetermined. TCRdb analysed the RT-PCR reads with MiXCR anew, one entry per CDR3 protein. The data hold under 850,000 distinct CDR3 sequences, with 15% to 20% observed a single time. CDR1 is MNHEY and CDR2 is SVGAGI in the germline V gene. The CDR3 contains 14 residues. The ends were cut back, 0 bases at V and 4 bases at J, with 9 bases in the middle. The source of the sample is a study of response to subunit inactivated influenza vaccine. Findings and limits, study-wide: Authors proposed each seasonal influenza vaccination draws in few new T cells.

The chain carries TRBV6-5 and TRBJ2-5; no clear D gene. Source: PBMCs from blood, taken roughly 5 days after vaccination. This clonotype was sampled from a man aged 45-65 years who received an inactivated influenza vaccine. CDR3 residues: CASSYSIGGETQYF. CDR3 in DNA: TGTGCCAGCAGTTACTCGATCGGTGGAGAGACCCAGTACTTC.